The T cell receptor beta chain described here comes from a study of blood T cell repertoires in COVID-19. In the study overall: Acute-phase and convalescent COVID-19 samples originated in the United States, Italy and Spain. Sources were T cells, B-cell-depleted T cells, or PBMCs; the material itself was cDNA or gDNA.

Per the germline V gene, CDR1 is MDHEN and CDR2 is SYDVKM. Losses at the gene ends were 6 bases for V and 5 bases for J; bases not matched to a gene: 15. The CDR3 loop spans 16 amino acids. Original data processing: Amplification of reference gene primers was used by the study to estimate nucleated cell counts. Sequencing used immunoSEQ multiplex PCR; TCRdb keeps in-frame clones, though not all of them. V, J and clone size were drawn from that table, and D and trimming were deduced from the DNA. The sample carries over 100,000 clones, approximately 82% recorded once. Sequenced sample: peripheral blood. The chain carries TRBV28 and TRBJ1-1, with TRBD1 matching over 7 bases. The sequence derives from a woman aged 60-75 years with acute or convalescent COVID-19. As DNA, the CDR3 is TGTGCCAGCAGGGAACGAGGGGGCGGGAGGGGGACTGAAGCTTTCTTT. Translation: CASRERGGGRGTEAFF.